The sequence of this TCR beta chain was determined in a study of blood T cell repertoires in COVID-19. Clones were sequenced by immunoSEQ multiplex PCR, and TCRdb holds only the in-frame ones, with some missing. This sample has 350,000 to 450,000 clones, with roughly 90% found just once. Germline CDR1 and CDR2: SGHTS and YDEGEE. The V gene lost 4 bases and the J gene lost 0 bases, with 14 bases spanning the gap. The CDR3 is made up of 17 amino acids. The chain recombines TRBV5-8 with TRBJ1-6; D remains ambiguous. Input material: peripheral blood. This TCR was sampled from a woman aged 55-69 years with COVID-19, enrolled during active disease. The CDR3 sequence: CASSDSTRGSYNSPLHF. DNA for the CDR3: TGTGCCAGCAGCGATTCTACAAGAGGCTCCTATAATTCACCCCTCCACTTT. Using reference TRBV5-8 and TRBJ1-6 for the parts outside the CDR3, the full variable domain is EAGVTQSPTHLIKTRGQQATLRCSPISGHTSVYWYQQALGLGLQFLLWYDEGEERNRGNFPPRFSGRQFPNYSSELNVNALELEDSALYLCASSDSTRGSYNSPLHFGNGTRLTVT.